The 32 T cell receptor beta chains below come from one sample, sequenced in a study of blood T cell repertoires in COVID-19. Only in-frame clones appear in the TCRdb table, and some are missing; sequencing was by immunoSEQ multiplex PCR. The sample has a few hundred thousand clones; approximately 85% are singletons. Source material: PBMCs or T cells enriched from blood (not recorded which). The receptors come from a woman in her fifties or sixties who had recovered from COVID-19.

This rearrangement joins TRBV10-3 to TRBJ1-5; TRBD1 agrees at 8 bases. Germline CDR1 ENHRY, CDR2 SYGVKD. This CDR3 is built from 17 residues. Trimming at V came to 2 bases and at J to 1 base, leaving 7 bases not matched to a gene. The CDR3: CAISEGQGGTSNQPQHF. In DNA form, the CDR3 reads TGTGCCATCAGTGAGGGACAGGGAGGGACGAGCAATCAGCCCCAGCATTTT.

The rearrangement uses TRBV28 and TRBJ2-1, with D perhaps matching TRBD1 (5 bases). CDR3 length: 13 residues. V was trimmed by 8 bases and J by 4 bases, leaving 12 bases between them. Germline CDR1 is MDHEN and CDR2 is SYDVKM. CDR3 coding DNA: TGTGCCAGCGTGTGGCAGGGATACAATGAGCAGTTCTTC. Its translation: CASVWQGYNEQFF.

The chain combines TRBV2 with TRBJ1-2, with TRBD1 as a possible D gene (6 bases). CDR1 is SNHLY and CDR2 is FYNNEI in the germline V gene. Trimming took 3 bases from V and 9 from J, leaving 8 bases between them. CDR3 length: 11 amino acids. CDR3 nucleotides: TGTGCCAGCAGTGACAGGGGTAGCTACACCTTC. It specifies CASSDRGSYTF.

The V gene is TRBV11-2, the J gene TRBJ1-2; TRBD1 agrees at 7 bases. This CDR3 has 12 amino acids. V dropped 8 bases and J dropped 5; count of bases not matched to a gene: 5. Germline values: CDR1 SGHAT, CDR2 FQNNGV. The CDR3 reads CASAQTGYGYTF. CDR3 nucleotide sequence: TGTGCCAGCGCGCAGACAGGGTATGGCTACACCTTC.

The chain combines TRBV30 with TRBJ2-3, with no clear D. V lost 3 bases to trimming and J lost 1 base, with 8 bases between them. Germline V lookup: CDR1 GTSNPN, CDR2 SVGIG (reference sequence). The CDR3 is 13 residues long. The CDR3: CAWSAERTDTQYF. The CDR3 bases are TGTGCCTGGAGCGCAGAACGCACAGATACGCAGTATTTT.

The rearrangement joins TRBV6-1 to TRBJ1-6; 7 nucleotides align to TRBD1. The CDR3 consists of 14 residues. The germline V gene encodes CDR1 MNHNS and CDR2 SASEGT. Unmatched junction bases numbered 4, after V lost 2 bases and J lost 9 bases. The CDR3 region has the DNA TGTGCCAGCAGTGAACGAGGGGGCGTTTCACCCCTCCACTTT. Protein sequence: CASSERGGVSPLHF.

This chain links TRBV7-9 with TRBJ1-2; weak D call: TRBD1 (5 bases). Trimming took 5 bases from V and 8 from J, leaving 15 bases between them. The germline V gene encodes CDR1 SEHNR and CDR2 FQNEAQ (reference sequence). The CDR3 is made up of 13 amino acids. In nucleotides, the CDR3 is TGTGCCAGCAGCCCGGTTGGGGGAGGAGGCTACACCTTC. Its translation: CASSPVGGGGYTF.

A single count supports this clone. This chain links TRBV30 with TRBJ1-2, with a possible D match to TRBD1 (5 bases). Trimming stripped 4 bases from V and 5 bases from J, with 20 bases between. CDR3 length equals 15 residues. Germline CDR1 and CDR2: GTSNPN and SVGIG (reference sequence). This CDR3 is CAWISGFLRGYGYTF. The CDR3 coding sequence is TGTGCCTGGATCAGCGGGTTTCTTCGGGGGTATGGCTACACCTTC.

Regarding this clone: Other DNA variants within this sample encode the same CDR3. The chain links TRBV18 to TRBJ2-3, with TRBD2 matching 11 bases. Germline lookup yields CDR1 KGHSH and CDR2 LQKENI. The CDR3 runs to 14 residues. V trimming: 6 bases; J trimming: 4 bases; junction bases outside the gene matches: 3. The CDR3 loop reads CASSPGLAADTQYF. Written as DNA, the CDR3 is TGTGCCAGCTCCCCGGGACTAGCGGCAGATACGCAGTATTTT.

The rearrangement joins TRBV27 to TRBJ1-1; D unresolved. CDR1 and CDR2 (germline): MNHEY, SMNVEV (reference sequence). V lost 8 bases and J 3 bases, leaving 13 bases between the germline ends. This CDR3 is 13 amino acids long. The CDR3: CASGEAKDTEAFF. The CDR3 DNA reads as TGTGCCAGCGGAGAGGCAAAGGACACTGAAGCTTTCTTT.

J is TRBJ1-5 and V is TRBV28; D is undetermined. This CDR3 has 15 residues. Germline CDR1 and CDR2: MDHEN and SYDVKM. Trimming took 1 base from V and 0 from J, leaving 7 bases between them. CDR3 coding DNA: TGTGCCAGCAGTTTATCGGACTATAGCAATCAGCCCCAGCATTTT. Translated: CASSLSDYSNQPQHF.

This chain links TRBV20-1 with TRBJ1-5; 8 bases are shared with TRBD1. V shed 4 bases, J shed 13 bases, and the junction held 6 bases outside the gene matches. CDR1 is DFQATT and CDR2 is SNEGSKA in the germline V gene (reference sequence). This CDR3 has 11 residues. CDR3 residues: CSATPRDRQHF. The CDR3 coding sequence is TGCAGTGCTACTCCCCGGGACAGGCAGCATTTT.

The rearrangement uses TRBV6-5 and TRBJ1-2; D remains unclear. In germline, CDR1 is MNHEY, CDR2 SVGAGI. The CDR3 sequence is 12 residues long. The V end lost 7 bases, the J end lost 7 bases, and 13 bases lay between the germline ends. The CDR3 DNA is TGTGCCAGCACCCCGGGAGGGTCTGGCTACACCTTC. Its protein is CASTPGGSGYTF.

The CDR3 DNA sequence: TGTGCCAGCAGTGAGGGGGAGGCAACAGATACGCAGTATTTT. It specifies CASSEGEATDTQYF. This chain joins TRBV2 and TRBJ2-3, with a tentative D call TRBD2 (6 bases). The CDR3 runs to 14 residues. Germline V lookup: CDR1 SNHLY, CDR2 FYNNEI. The V and J ends lost 3 bases and 3 bases respectively, with 10 bases between them.

V is TRBV2 and J is TRBJ1-5; TRBD1 agrees at 9 bases. Germline CDR1 is SNHLY and CDR2 is FYNNEI. The CDR3 runs to 21 residues. J gave up 0 bases and V 3 bases, and 18 bases lay outside the gene matches. The CDR3 sequence: CASSDSIGGQGYLYSNQPQHF. CDR3 coding DNA: TGTGCCAGCAGTGATTCCATTGGGGGACAGGGCTATCTATATAGCAATCAGCCCCAGCATTTT.

The chain joins TRBV5-1 to TRBJ1-5; the D is unclear. CDR3 size: 13 residues. The V gene's germline CDR1 is SGHRS and CDR2 YFSETQ. Trimming shortened V by 0 bases and J by 7 bases, and 8 bases separated the two germline ends. CDR3 loop: CASSLVIGQPQHF. CDR3 coding DNA: TGCGCCAGCAGCTTGGTGATCGGGCAGCCCCAGCATTTT.

This chain connects TRBV19 to TRBJ1-5; no firm D call. The CDR3 sequence is 14 residues long. Trimming shortened V by 1 base and J by 2 bases, and 6 bases separated the two germline ends. Germline assignment: CDR1 LNHDA and CDR2 SQIVND (reference sequence). The CDR3: CASSIVGGNQPQHF. The CDR3 coding sequence is TGTGCCAGTAGTATAGTTGGAGGCAATCAGCCCCAGCATTTT.

The rearrangement links TRBV11-2 to TRBJ2-5; 10 nucleotides line up with TRBD1. The CDR3 is 14 residues long. Germline V gives CDR1 SGHAT, CDR2 FQNNGV. J was trimmed by 7 bases and V by 4 bases; bases with no gene match: 6. Here the CDR3 DNA reads TGTGCCAGCAGCTGGGGACAGGGGAAATGGACCCAGTACTTC. Its translation: CASSWGQGKWTQYF.

The CDR3 sequence is CASGIDRSTDTQYF. For the CDR3, the DNA is TGTGCTAGTGGTATTGACAGGAGCACAGATACGCAGTATTTT. This chain connects TRBV12-5 to TRBJ2-3; D may be TRBD1 (6 bases). In germline, CDR1 is LGHNT, CDR2 FRNRAP. The CDR3 has 14 residues. V was cut by 5 bases and J by 0 bases, with 9 bases left in between.

CDR3 nucleotides: TGTGCCAGTAGTTCGGGGACTAGCGGTACCTACGAGCAGTACTTC. It codes for CASSSGTSGTYEQYF. The chain uses TRBV19 and TRBJ2-7; 11 bases are a match to TRBD2. V lost 5 bases, J lost 2 bases, and 5 bases stayed unmatched. The CDR3 consists of 15 residues. The germline CDR1 and CDR2 sequences are LNHDA and SQIVND (reference sequence).

The chain couples TRBV24-1 to TRBJ2-3; the match to TRBD2 covers 11 bases. Trimming at V came to 6 bases and at J to 4 bases, leaving 8 bases not matched to a gene. The CDR3 loop spans 16 amino acids. Germline CDR1 is KGHDR and CDR2 is SFDVKD. The CDR3, as DNA: TGTGCCACCAGTCAAACTAGCGGGAGTGTCCCAGATACGCAGTATTTT. This sequence encodes CATSQTSGSVPDTQYF.

This clone was recorded a few times. The V and J genes are TRBV7-9 and TRBJ2-2, with 9 bases identical to TRBD1. The germline gives CDR1 SEHNR, CDR2 FQNEAQ (reference sequence). The CDR3 runs 15 residues. The V and J ends lost 2 bases and 4 bases, in that order; junction bases with no gene match: 2. As DNA, the CDR3 is TGTGCCAGCAGCTTACGGACAGGGGTCACCGGGGAGCTGTTTTTT. The encoded protein is CASSLRTGVTGELFF.

V and J are TRBV5-1 and TRBJ2-5; D perhaps matches TRBD2 (5 bases). CDR3 size: 17 residues. CDR1 SGHRS and CDR2 YFSETQ come from the germline V gene. Between the trimmed V and J ends, which lost 0 bases and 2 bases, there was a span of 17 bases. The CDR3, as DNA: TGCGCCAGCAGCTTGGTCGCGGCTAGCACTGGACAAGAGACCCAGTACTTC. Protein sequence: CASSLVAASTGQETQYF.

This CDR3 is CASSLGAVGGETQYF. The CDR3 nucleotides read TGCGCCAGCAGCTTGGGGGCAGTCGGTGGAGAGACCCAGTACTTC. The gene calls are TRBV5-1 and TRBJ2-5; D gene uncertain. Germline V gives CDR1 SGHRS, CDR2 YFSETQ. This CDR3 contains 15 residues. V dropped 0 bases and J dropped 4 bases, with 13 bases sitting between them.

This chain joins TRBV2 and TRBJ2-6; D gene uncertain. The CDR3 runs to 12 residues. Trimming stripped 5 bases from V and 3 bases from J, with 2 bases between. From germline, CDR1 is SNHLY and CDR2 FYNNEI. This CDR3 is CASSLGANVLTF. In nucleotides, the CDR3 is TGTGCCAGCAGTCTTGGGGCCAACGTCCTGACTTTC. The variable domain in full, completed from reference TRBV2 and TRBJ2-6, reads EPEVTQTPSHQVTQMGQEVILRCVPISNHLYFYWYRQILGQKVEFLVSFYNNEISEKSEIFDDQFSVERPDGSNFTLKIRSTKLEDSAMYFCASSLGANVLTFGAGSRLTVL.

J is TRBJ2-7 and V is TRBV18; weak D call: TRBD2 (5 bases). The CDR3 runs 14 residues. Deletions cut 0 bases from V and 4 bases from J, with 10 bases between. In germline, CDR1 is KGHSH, CDR2 LQKENI. The CDR3 reads CASSPPPPGYEQYF. The CDR3 region has the DNA TGTGCCAGCTCACCACCTCCCCCGGGGTACGAGCAGTACTTC. The full variable domain, rest sourced from reference TRBV18 and TRBJ2-7, is NAGVMQNPRHLVRRRGQEARLRCSPMKGHSHVYWYRQLPEEGLKFMVYLQKENIIDESGMPKERFSAEFPKEGPSILRIQQVVRGDSAAYFCASSPPPPGYEQYFGPGTRLTVT.

The chain is built from TRBV6-4 and TRBJ2-3; 7 nucleotides align to TRBD1. V lost 6 bases and J lost 4; bases outside the gene matches: 7. The length of the CDR3 is 14 residues. Germline lookup yields CDR1 MRHNA and CDR2 SNTAGT. In DNA, the CDR3 is TGTGCCAGCAGGGATAACAGGGGATCAGATACGCAGTATTTT. This translates into CASRDNRGSDTQYF.

The chain employs TRBV5-1 and TRBJ2-7; the match to TRBD2 covers 8 bases. Germline V CDR1 and CDR2: SGHRS, YFSETQ. J gave up 5 bases and V 3 bases, and 10 bases lay outside the gene matches. The CDR3 length is 15 residues. CDR3 amino acids: CASSSRAGAPHEQYF. The CDR3 coding sequence is TGCGCCAGCAGCTCGCGAGCGGGAGCCCCCCACGAGCAGTACTTC.

The chain uses TRBV6-4 and TRBJ2-1; 7 bases agree with TRBD2. The V and J ends lost 4 bases and 15 bases, in that order; junction bases with no gene match: 6. The CDR3 is 11 residues long. The germline V gene encodes CDR1 MRHNA and CDR2 SNTAGT. CDR3 sequence reads: CASSGYLAVFF. The CDR3 DNA sequence: TGTGCCAGCAGTGGGTATCTAGCGGTGTTCTTC.

The chain joins TRBV3-1 (or the pseudogene TRBV3-2) to TRBJ2-1, with a possible D match to TRBD1 (7 bases). In germline, CDR1 is LGHDT, CDR2 YNNKEL (reference sequence). Between the trimmed V and J ends, which lost 0 bases and 9 bases, there was a span of 18 bases. There are 16 residues in the CDR3. CDR3 amino acids: CASSQDEAGGSSEQFF. As DNA, the CDR3 is TGTGCCAGCAGCCAAGATGAGGCAGGGGGGTCAAGTGAGCAGTTCTTC.

In its sample, this clone was seen a few times. This rearrangement joins TRBV28 to TRBJ2-3, with D maybe TRBD2 (5 bases). CDR1 MDHEN and CDR2 SYDVKM come from the germline V gene. The CDR3 sequence is 15 residues long. V lost 3 bases, J lost 2 bases, and 12 bases lay in between. CDR3 DNA: TGTGCCAGCAGTTTCGGTAGCGAAGACACAGATACGCAGTATTTT. Residues: CASSFGSEDTDTQYF. Supplemented by reference TRBV28 and TRBJ2-3, the full variable domain reads DVKVTQSSRYLVKRTGEKVFLECVQDMDHENMFWYRQDPGLGLRLIYFSYDVKMKEKGDIPEGYSVSREKKERFSLILESASTNQTSMYLCASSFGSEDTDTQYFGPGTRLTVL.

The genes are TRBV3-1 (or the pseudogene TRBV3-2) and TRBJ2-5; weak D call: TRBD2 (6 bases). Germline CDR1 LGHDT, CDR2 YNNKEL (reference sequence). The V end lost 7 bases, the J end lost 5 bases, and 20 bases lay between the germline ends. The CDR3 loop spans 15 amino acids. The CDR3 region is CASKAGVRDGETQYF. DNA for the CDR3: TGTGCCAGCAAAGCGGGCGTTAGAGACGGTGAGACCCAGTACTTC.